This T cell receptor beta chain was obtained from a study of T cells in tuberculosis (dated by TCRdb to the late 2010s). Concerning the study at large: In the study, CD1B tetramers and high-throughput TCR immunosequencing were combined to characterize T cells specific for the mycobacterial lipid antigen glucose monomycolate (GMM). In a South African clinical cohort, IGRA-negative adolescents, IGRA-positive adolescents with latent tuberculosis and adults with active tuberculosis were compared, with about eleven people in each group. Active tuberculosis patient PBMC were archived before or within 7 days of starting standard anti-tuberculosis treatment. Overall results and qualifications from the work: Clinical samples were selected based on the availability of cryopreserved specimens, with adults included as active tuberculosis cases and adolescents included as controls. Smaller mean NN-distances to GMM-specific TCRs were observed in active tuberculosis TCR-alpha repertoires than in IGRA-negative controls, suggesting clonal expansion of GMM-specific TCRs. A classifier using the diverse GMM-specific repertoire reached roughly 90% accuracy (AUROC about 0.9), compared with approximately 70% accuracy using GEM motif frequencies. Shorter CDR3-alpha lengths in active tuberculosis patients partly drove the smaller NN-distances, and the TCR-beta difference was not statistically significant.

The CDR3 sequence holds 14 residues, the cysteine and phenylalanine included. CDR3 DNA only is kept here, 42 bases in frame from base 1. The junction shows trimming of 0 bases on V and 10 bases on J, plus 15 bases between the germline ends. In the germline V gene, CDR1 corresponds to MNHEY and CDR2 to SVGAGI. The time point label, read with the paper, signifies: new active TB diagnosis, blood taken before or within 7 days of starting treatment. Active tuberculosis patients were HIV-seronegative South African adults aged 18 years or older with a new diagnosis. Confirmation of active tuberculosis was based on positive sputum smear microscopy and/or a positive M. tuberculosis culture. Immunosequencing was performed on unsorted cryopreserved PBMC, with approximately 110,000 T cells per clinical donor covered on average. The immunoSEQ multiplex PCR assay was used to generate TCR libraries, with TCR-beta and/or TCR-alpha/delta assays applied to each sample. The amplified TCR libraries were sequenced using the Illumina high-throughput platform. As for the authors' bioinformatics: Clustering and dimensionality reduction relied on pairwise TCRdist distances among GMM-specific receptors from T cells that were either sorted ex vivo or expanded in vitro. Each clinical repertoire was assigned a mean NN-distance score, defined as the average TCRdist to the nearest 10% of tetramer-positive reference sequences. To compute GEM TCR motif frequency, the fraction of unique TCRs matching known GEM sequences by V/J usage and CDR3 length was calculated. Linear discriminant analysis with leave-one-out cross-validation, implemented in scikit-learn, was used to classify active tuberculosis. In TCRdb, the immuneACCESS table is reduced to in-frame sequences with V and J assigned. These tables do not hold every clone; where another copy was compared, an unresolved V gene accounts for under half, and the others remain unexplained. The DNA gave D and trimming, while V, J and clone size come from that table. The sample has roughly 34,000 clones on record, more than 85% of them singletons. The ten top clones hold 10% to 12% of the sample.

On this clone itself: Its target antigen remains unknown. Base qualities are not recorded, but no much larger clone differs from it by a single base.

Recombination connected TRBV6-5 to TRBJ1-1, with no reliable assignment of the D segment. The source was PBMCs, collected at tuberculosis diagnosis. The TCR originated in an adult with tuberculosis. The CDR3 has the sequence CASSYSSGRRGAFF. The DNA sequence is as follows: TGTGCCAGCAGTTACTCTTCAGGACGACGGGGAGCTTTCTTT.